The 8 T cell receptor beta chains below come from one sample, sequenced in a study of blood T cell repertoires in COVID-19 (dated by TCRdb to 2020 to 2021). Libraries came from the immunoSEQ multiplex PCR assay. The table was pulled from immuneACCESS by TCRdb, which kept in-frame rearrangements only. Such tables lose some clones; where checked, under half of the loss comes from unresolved V genes, and the rest has no known cause. Within this sample are approximately 81,000 clones, with 89% of them counted one time only. 9.5% to 15% of the sample lies in the top ten. The sample consisted of peripheral blood. The source is a man between 65 and 80 years old with active or convalescent COVID-19.

Only one count was recorded for this clone. The genes are TRBV4-3 and TRBJ2-7, with TRBD1 matching over 7 bases. CDR1 and CDR2 (germline): LGHNA, YSLEER. With V trimmed by 0 bases and J by 0 bases, 5 bases remained unmatched. The length of the CDR3 is 16 residues. CDR3: CASSQEEGASSYEQYF. The CDR3, as DNA: TGCGCCAGCAGCCAAGAAGAGGGGGCCAGCTCCTACGAGCAGTACTTC.

The V and J genes are TRBV30 and TRBJ2-3; a possible D gene is TRBD2 (5 bases). The ends were cut back, 4 bases at V and 2 bases at J, with 16 bases in the middle. The CDR3 contains 15 residues. The germline gives CDR1 GTSNPN, CDR2 SVGIG (reference sequence). The chain's CDR3 is CAWTQGAAYTDTQYF. CDR3 nucleotide sequence: TGTGCCTGGACGCAAGGAGCGGCCTACACAGATACGCAGTATTTT.

The rearrangement links TRBV23-1 to TRBJ2-5; D is perhaps TRBD2 (5 bases). TRBV23-1 is marked as an open reading frame, function uncertain. The CDR3 spans 15 residues. V gave up 1 base and J gave up 2 bases, with 11 bases separating them. CDR3 in amino acids: CASSQCGGLQETQYF. The CDR3 nucleotides read TGCGCCAGCAGTCAATGCGGCGGGCTTCAAGAGACCCAGTACTTC.

The V gene is TRBV6-9, the J gene TRBJ1-4; TRBD1 might be the D (6 bases). This CDR3 comprises 18 residues. The germline V gene has CDR1 MNHGY and CDR2 SVAAGI. Between the trimmed V and J ends, which lost 0 bases and 0 bases, there was a span of 14 bases. This CDR3 reads CASSYSMGGQTTNEKLFF. In DNA, the CDR3 is TGTGCCAGCAGTTATTCGATGGGGGGGCAAACAACTAATGAAAAACTGTTTTTT.

V is TRBV7-3 and J is TRBJ1-2; 8 bases align to TRBD1. Per germline, CDR1 SGHTA and CDR2 FQGTGA. The CDR3 runs to 14 residues. V was pared by 3 bases and J by 7 bases, with 7 bases of the junction left unmatched. CDR3 sequence reads: CASSFGQTGAGYTF. CDR3 DNA: TGTGCCAGCAGCTTTGGTCAGACAGGGGCTGGCTACACCTTC.

This clone was counted once. The chain employs TRBV19 and TRBJ2-5; D might be TRBD2 (6 bases). Germline CDR1 LNHDA, CDR2 SQIVND (reference sequence). The CDR3 is 14 residues long. Trimming took off 6 bases at V and 5 bases at J, with 16 bases between the two ends. In DNA, the CDR3 is TGTGCCAGTAGACCCAATGGTGGGGGGGAGACCCAGTACTTC. It yields the protein CASRPNGGGETQYF.

This sequence joins TRBV7-2 and TRBJ1-5; unclear D gene. Between the trimmed V and J ends, which lost 5 bases and 0 bases, there was a span of 5 bases. This CDR3 is built from 13 residues. Per germline, CDR1 SGHTA and CDR2 FQGNSA. This CDR3 is CASSLSSNQPQHF. CDR3 bases: TGTGCCAGCAGCCTAAGTAGCAATCAGCCCCAGCATTTT.

This sequence joins TRBV5-1 and TRBJ2-3; D is ambiguous. V shed 1 base and J shed 6 bases, with 12 bases lying between them. This CDR3 contains 14 residues. CDR1 is SGHRS and CDR2 is YFSETQ in the germline V gene. This CDR3 is CASSLSPQADTQYF. In nucleotides, the CDR3 is TGCGCCAGCAGCTTGTCCCCTCAGGCCGATACGCAGTATTTT.